These T cell receptor beta chains were read from a single sample in a study of CD8+ T cells in alopecia areata. Repertoires were generated with immunoSEQ multiplex PCR, while TCRdb's copy carries only in-frame clones and drops some. The sample shows about 110,000 clones, around 55% of them seen only once. Sequenced input: CD8+ T cells sorted from blood. The receptors originated from a human donor in good health. The CDR3 runs from the conserved cysteine through the conserved F or W. A D gene is named only where the DNA matches it firmly. Clone size is shown for a subset of rows, as once, few, many or a class of expanded clone.

clone_size: NA
d_call: TRBD2
v_call: TRBV5-4
j_call: TRBJ2-1
cdr3_aa: CASSDHKLAGASEQFF
cdr3_nt: TGTGCCAGCAGCGACCACAAATTAGCGGGGGCTTCGGAGCAGTTCTTC

clone_size: NA
d_call: TRBD2
v_call: TRBV6-1
j_call: TRBJ2-1
cdr3_aa: CASSERETSGGWDEQFF
cdr3_nt: TGTGCCAGCAGTGAACGTGAGACTAGCGGGGGTTGGGATGAGCAGTTCTTC

clone_size: few
d_call: NA
v_call: TRBV5-1
j_call: TRBJ2-1
cdr3_aa: CASSLEFYNEQFF
cdr3_nt: TGCGCCAGCAGCTTGGAGTTCTACAATGAGCAGTTCTTC

clone_size: NA
d_call: NA
v_call: TRBV7-2
j_call: TRBJ2-7
cdr3_aa: CASSLWVRAGPYEQYF
cdr3_nt: TGTGCCAGCAGCTTATGGGTCCGGGCAGGCCCCTACGAGCAGTACTTC

clone_size: NA
d_call: NA
v_call: TRBV11-2
j_call: TRBJ1-2
cdr3_aa: CAGGNDYGYTF
cdr3_nt: TGTGCCGGGGGAAACGACTATGGCTACACCTTC

clone_size: NA
d_call: TRBD2
v_call: TRBV5-1
j_call: TRBJ2-5
cdr3_aa: CASRRSGGTETQYF
cdr3_nt: TGCGCCAGCAGAAGAAGCGGGGGGACAGAGACCCAGTACTTC

clone_size: NA
d_call: TRBD1
v_call: TRBV15
j_call: TRBJ1-2
cdr3_aa: CATSSGGQDGYGYTF
cdr3_nt: TGTGCCACCAGCAGTGGGGGACAGGATGGATATGGCTACACCTTC

clone_size: few
d_call: TRBD2
v_call: TRBV11-2
j_call: TRBJ2-3
cdr3_aa: CASSDSGGQATDTQYF
cdr3_nt: TGTGCCAGCAGCGATTCGGGAGGCCAGGCCACAGATACGCAGTATTTT

clone_size: few
d_call: NA
v_call: TRBV5-4
j_call: TRBJ2-1
cdr3_aa: CASSLDSGGESYNEQFF
cdr3_nt: TGTGCCAGCAGCTTGGATTCGGGGGGCGAAAGTTACAATGAGCAGTTCTTC

clone_size: NA
d_call: NA
v_call: TRBV27
j_call: TRBJ1-2
cdr3_aa: CASSLGGPLYGYTF
cdr3_nt: TGTGCCAGCAGTTTGGGGGGACCTCTCTATGGCTACACCTTC

clone_size: NA
d_call: TRBD1
v_call: TRBV29-1
j_call: TRBJ1-1
cdr3_aa: CSVEDSNTGGAEAAFF
cdr3_nt: TGCAGCGTTGAAGATTCAAACACAGGGGGCGCGGAGGCGGCTTTCTTT

clone_size: NA
d_call: NA
v_call: TRBV4-3
j_call: TRBJ2-7
cdr3_aa: CASSPKSGAGGYEQYF
cdr3_nt: TGCGCCAGCAGCCCCAAATCGGGGGCAGGGGGCTACGAGCAGTACTTC

clone_size: once
d_call: NA
v_call: TRBV4-3
j_call: TRBJ2-1
cdr3_aa: CASSQGAGGGEQFF
cdr3_nt: TGCGCCAGCAGCCAAGGGGCCGGGGGTGGCGAGCAGTTCTTC

clone_size: NA
d_call: NA
v_call: TRBV5-1
j_call: TRBJ2-4
cdr3_aa: CASSLAWGRDRNIQYF
cdr3_nt: TGCGCCAGCAGCTTGGCGTGGGGACGCGACAGAAACATTCAGTACTTC

clone_size: NA
d_call: NA
v_call: TRBV5-1
j_call: TRBJ1-1
cdr3_aa: CASSLDSAWGTEAFF
cdr3_nt: TGCGCCAGCAGCTTGGACAGTGCGTGGGGCACTGAAGCTTTCTTT

clone_size: NA
d_call: NA
v_call: TRBV10-3
j_call: TRBJ2-7
cdr3_aa: CANKPDTGYEQYF
cdr3_nt: TGTGCCAACAAGCCGGACACGGGCTACGAGCAGTACTTC

clone_size: NA
d_call: NA
v_call: TRBV5-6
j_call: TRBJ2-1
cdr3_aa: CASSLAGNEQFF
cdr3_nt: TGTGCCAGCAGCTTGGCTGGCAATGAGCAGTTCTTC

clone_size: NA
d_call: NA
v_call: TRBV4-1
j_call: TRBJ1-2
cdr3_aa: CASSQRLGAHYGYTF
cdr3_nt: TGCGCCAGCAGCCAACGTCTCGGGGCACACTATGGCTACACCTTC

clone_size: once
d_call: NA
v_call: TRBV7-2
j_call: TRBJ2-5
cdr3_aa: CASSLDLEETQYF
cdr3_nt: TGTGCCAGCAGCTTAGACCTTGAAGAGACCCAGTACTTC

clone_size: NA
d_call: NA
v_call: TRBV30
j_call: TRBJ2-7
cdr3_aa: CAWSFGVSYEQYF
cdr3_nt: TGTGCCTGGAGTTTTGGGGTATCCTACGAGCAGTACTTC

clone_size: NA
d_call: NA
v_call: TRBV30
j_call: TRBJ1-2
cdr3_aa: CAWSASRGPSYGYTF
cdr3_nt: TGTGCCTGGAGTGCGTCTCGGGGACCGAGCTATGGCTACACCTTC

clone_size: few
d_call: NA
v_call: TRBV7-9
j_call: TRBJ2-3
cdr3_aa: CASTLGDLADTQYF
cdr3_nt: TGTGCCAGCACGTTAGGCGATCTAGCAGATACGCAGTATTTT